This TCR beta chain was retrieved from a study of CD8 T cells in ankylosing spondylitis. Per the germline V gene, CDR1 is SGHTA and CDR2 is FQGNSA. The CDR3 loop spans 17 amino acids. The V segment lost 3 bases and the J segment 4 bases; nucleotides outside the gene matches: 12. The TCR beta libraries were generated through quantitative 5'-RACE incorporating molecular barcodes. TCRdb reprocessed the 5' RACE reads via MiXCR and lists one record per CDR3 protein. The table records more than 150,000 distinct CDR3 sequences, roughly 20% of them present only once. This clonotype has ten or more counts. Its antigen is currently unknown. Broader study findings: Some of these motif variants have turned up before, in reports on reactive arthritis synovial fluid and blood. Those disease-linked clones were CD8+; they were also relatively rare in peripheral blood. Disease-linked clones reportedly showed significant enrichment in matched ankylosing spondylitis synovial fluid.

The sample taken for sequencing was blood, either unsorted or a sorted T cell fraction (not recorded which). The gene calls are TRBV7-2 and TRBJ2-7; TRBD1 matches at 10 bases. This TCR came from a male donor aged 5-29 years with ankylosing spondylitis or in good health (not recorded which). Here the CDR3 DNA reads TGTGCCAGCAGCTTCCAACCCGGGACAGGGGACGGTTACGAGCAGTACTTC. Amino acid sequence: CASSFQPGTGDGYEQYF.